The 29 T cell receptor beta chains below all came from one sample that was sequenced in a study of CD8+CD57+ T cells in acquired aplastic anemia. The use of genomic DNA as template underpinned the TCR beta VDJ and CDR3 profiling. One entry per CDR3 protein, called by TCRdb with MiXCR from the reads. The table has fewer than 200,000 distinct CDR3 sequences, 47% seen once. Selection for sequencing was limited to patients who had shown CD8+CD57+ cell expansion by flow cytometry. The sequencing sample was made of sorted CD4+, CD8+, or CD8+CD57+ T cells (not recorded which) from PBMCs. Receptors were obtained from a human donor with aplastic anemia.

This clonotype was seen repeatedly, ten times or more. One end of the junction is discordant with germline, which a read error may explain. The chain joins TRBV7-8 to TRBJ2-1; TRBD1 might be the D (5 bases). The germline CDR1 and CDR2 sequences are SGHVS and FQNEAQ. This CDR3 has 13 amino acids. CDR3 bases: TGCGCCAGCAGCTTCGACAGCTACAATGAGCAGTTCTTC. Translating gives CASSFDSYNEQFF. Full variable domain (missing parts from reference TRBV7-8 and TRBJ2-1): GAGVSQSPRYKVAKRGQDVALRCDPISGHVSLFWYQQALGQGPEFLTYFQNEAQLDKSGLPSDRFFAERPEGSVSTLKIQRTQQEDSAVYLCASSFDSYNEQFFGPGTRLTVL.

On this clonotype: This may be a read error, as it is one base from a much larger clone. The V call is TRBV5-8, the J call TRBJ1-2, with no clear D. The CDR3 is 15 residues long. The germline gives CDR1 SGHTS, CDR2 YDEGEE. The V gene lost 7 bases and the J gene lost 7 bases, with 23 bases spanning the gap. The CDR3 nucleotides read TGTGCCAGCGGCAAATTGCTGGGAGGGCGTGCTGGCTACACCTTC. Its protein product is CASGKLLGGRAGYTF.

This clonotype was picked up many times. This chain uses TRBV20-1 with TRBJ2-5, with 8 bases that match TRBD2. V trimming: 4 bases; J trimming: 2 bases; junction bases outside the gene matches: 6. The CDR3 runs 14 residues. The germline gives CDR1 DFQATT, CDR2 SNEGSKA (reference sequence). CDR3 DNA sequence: TGCAGTGCTACCCCGGGACTAGTTCAAGAGACCCAGTACTTC. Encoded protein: CSATPGLVQETQYF.

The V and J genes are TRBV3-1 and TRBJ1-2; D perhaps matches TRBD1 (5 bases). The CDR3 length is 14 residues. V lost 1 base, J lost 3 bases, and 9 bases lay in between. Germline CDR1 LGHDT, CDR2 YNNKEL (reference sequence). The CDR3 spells CASSQGGNDYGYTF. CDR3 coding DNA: TGTGCCAGCAGCCAAGGGGGGAACGACTATGGCTACACCTTC.

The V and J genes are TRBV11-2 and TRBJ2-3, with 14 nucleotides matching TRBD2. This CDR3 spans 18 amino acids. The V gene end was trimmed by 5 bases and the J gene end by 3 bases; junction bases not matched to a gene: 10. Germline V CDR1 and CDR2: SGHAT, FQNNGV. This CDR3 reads CASSKGLAGVGGTDTQYF. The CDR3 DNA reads TGTGCCAGCAGCAAGGGACTAGCGGGAGTGGGTGGAACAGATACGCAGTATTTT.

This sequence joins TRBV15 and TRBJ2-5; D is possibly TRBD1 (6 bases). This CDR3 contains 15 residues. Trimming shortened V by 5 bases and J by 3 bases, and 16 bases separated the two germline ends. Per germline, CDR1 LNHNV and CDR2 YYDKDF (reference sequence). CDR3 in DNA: TGTGCCACCAGCGAACAGGGTAACACTGAAGAGACCCAGTACTTC. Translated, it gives CATSEQGNTEETQYF.

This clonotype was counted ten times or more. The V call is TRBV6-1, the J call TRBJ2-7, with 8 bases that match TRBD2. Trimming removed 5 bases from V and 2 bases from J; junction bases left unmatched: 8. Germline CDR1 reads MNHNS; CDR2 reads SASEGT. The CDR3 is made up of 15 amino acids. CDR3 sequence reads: CASSITSGGTYEQYF. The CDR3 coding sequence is TGTGCCAGCAGTATAACTAGCGGAGGTACCTACGAGCAGTACTTC.

CDR3 nucleotides: TGTGCCACAGACAGGGGCCCGGACGAGCAGTACTTC. As protein: CATDRGPDEQYF. The rearrangement joins TRBV2 to TRBJ2-7; 8 bases are shared with TRBD1. The V and J ends lost 10 bases and 5 bases, in that order; junction bases with no gene match: 7. This CDR3 is 12 amino acids long. Germline V gene data show CDR1 as SNHLY and CDR2 as FYNNEI.

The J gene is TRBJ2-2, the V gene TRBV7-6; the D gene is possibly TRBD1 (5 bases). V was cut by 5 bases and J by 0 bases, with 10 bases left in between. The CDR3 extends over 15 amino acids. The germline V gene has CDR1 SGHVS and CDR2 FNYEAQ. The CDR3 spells CASSLEQANTGELFF. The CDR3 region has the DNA TGTGCCAGCAGCCTAGAACAGGCGAACACCGGGGAGCTGTTTTTT.

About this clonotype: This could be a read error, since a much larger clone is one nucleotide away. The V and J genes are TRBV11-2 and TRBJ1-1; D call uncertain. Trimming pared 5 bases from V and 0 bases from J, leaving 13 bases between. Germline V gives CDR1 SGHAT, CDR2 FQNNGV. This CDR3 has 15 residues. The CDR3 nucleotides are TGTGCCAGCAGCCCTAGCAGCAGGATGAACACTGAAGCTTTCTTT. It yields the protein CASSPSSRMNTEAFF.

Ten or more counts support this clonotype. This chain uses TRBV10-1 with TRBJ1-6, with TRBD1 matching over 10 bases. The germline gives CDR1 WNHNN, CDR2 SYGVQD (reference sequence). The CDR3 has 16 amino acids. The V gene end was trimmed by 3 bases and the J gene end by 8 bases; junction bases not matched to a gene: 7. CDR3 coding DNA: TGCGCCAGCAGTGACCCCGGACAGGGGGGTGATTCACCCCTCCACTTT. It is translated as CASSDPGQGGDSPLHF.

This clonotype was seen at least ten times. DNA for the CDR3: TGTGCCAGCAGCGTTTTGGGTGGCGGGGGAGAGCAGTTCTTC. This sequence encodes CASSVLGGGGEQFF. The chain uses TRBV9 and TRBJ2-1; TRBD2 agrees at 7 bases. Germline V gives CDR1 SGDLS, CDR2 YYNGEE. CDR3 length equals 14 residues. The trim removed 2 bases at V and 10 bases at J, leaving 9 bases unmatched.

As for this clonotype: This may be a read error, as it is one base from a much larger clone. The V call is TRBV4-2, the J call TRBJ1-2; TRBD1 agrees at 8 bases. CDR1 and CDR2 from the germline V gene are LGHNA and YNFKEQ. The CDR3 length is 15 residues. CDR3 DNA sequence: TGTGCCGGCAGCCAAGGTGGGGGACAGGCCTATGGCTACACCTTC. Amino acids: CAGSQGGGQAYGYTF.

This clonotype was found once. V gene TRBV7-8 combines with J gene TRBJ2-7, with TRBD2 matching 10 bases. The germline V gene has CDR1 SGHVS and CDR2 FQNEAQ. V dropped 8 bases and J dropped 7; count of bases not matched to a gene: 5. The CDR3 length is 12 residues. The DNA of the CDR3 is TGTGCCAGCGCGAGGACTAGCGGTGAGCAGTACTTC. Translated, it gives CASARTSGEQYF.

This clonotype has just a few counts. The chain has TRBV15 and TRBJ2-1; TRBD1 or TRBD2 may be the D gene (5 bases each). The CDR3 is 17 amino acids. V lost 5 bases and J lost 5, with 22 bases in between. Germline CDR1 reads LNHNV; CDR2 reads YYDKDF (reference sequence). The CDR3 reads CATSESGWGSNNNEQFF. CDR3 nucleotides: TGTGCCACCAGCGAGTCGGGGTGGGGGTCGAATAACAATGAGCAGTTCTTC.

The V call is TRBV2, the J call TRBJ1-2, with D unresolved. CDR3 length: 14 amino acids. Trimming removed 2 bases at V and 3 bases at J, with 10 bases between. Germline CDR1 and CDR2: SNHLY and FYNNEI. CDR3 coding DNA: TGTGCCAGCAGTGAATCTGTCAGTTACTATGGCTACACCTTC. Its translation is CASSESVSYYGYTF.

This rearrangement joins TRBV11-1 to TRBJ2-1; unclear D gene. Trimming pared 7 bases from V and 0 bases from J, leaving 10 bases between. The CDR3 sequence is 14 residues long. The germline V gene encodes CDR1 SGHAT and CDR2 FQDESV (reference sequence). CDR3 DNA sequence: TGTGCCAGCACAGACTTACGCTCCTACAATGAGCAGTTCTTC. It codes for CASTDLRSYNEQFF.

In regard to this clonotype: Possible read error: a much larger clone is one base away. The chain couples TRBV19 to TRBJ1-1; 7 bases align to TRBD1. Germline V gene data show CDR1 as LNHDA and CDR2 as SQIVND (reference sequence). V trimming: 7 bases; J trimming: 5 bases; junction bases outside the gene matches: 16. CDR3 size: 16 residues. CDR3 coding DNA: TGTGCCAGTAAGGGGGGAACAGGGGTGGAGGGGACTGAAGCTTTCTTT. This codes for CASKGGTGVEGTEAFF. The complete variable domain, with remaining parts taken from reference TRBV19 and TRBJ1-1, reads DGGITQSPKYLFRKEGQNVTLSCEQNLNHDAMYWYRQDPGQGLRLIYYSQIVNDFQKGDIAEGYSVSREKKESFPLTVTSAQKNPTAFYLCASKGGTGVEGTEAFFGQGTRLTVV.

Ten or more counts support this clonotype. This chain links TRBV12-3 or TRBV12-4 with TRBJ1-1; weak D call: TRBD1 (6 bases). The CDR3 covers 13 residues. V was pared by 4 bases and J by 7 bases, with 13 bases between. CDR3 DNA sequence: TGTGCCAGCAGTTGGGGGGCGGGACTTGAAGCTTTCTTT. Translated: CASSWGAGLEAFF.

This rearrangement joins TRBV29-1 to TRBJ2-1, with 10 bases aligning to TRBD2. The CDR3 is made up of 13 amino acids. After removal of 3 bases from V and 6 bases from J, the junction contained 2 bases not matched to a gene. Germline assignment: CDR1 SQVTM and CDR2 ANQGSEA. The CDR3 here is CSVELAGANEQFF. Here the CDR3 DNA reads TGCAGCGTTGAGCTAGCGGGAGCCAATGAGCAGTTCTTC.

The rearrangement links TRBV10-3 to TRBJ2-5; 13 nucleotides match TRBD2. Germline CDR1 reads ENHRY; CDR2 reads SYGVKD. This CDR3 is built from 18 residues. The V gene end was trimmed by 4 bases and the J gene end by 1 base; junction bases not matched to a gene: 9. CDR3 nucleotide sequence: TGTGCCATCAGTGCTAGAGGGGGACTAGCGGGGTCCCAAGAGACCCAGTACTTC. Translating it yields CAISARGGLAGSQETQYF.

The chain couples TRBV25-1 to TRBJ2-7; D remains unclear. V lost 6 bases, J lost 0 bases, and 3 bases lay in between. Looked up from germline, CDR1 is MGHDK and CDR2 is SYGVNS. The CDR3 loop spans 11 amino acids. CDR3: CASRGSYEQYF. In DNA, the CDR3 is TGTGCCAGCAGGGGCTCCTACGAGCAGTACTTC.

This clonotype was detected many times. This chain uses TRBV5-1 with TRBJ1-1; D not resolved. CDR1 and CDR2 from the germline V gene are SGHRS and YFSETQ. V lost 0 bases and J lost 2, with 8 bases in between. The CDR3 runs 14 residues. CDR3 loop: CASSLEPANTEAFF. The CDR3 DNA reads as TGCGCCAGCAGCTTGGAGCCAGCTAACACTGAAGCTTTCTTT. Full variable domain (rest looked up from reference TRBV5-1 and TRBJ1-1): KAGVTQTPRYLIKTRGQQVTLSCSPISGHRSVSWYQQTPGQGLQFLFEYFSETQRNKGNFPGRFSGRQFSNSRSEMNVSTLELGDSALYLCASSLEPANTEAFFGQGTRLTVV.

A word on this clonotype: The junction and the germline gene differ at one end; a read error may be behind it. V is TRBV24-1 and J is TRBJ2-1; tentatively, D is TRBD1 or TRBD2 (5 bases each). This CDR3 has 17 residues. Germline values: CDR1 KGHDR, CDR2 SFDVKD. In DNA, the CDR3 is TGTGCCACCAGTGATTTCGGTATGAGGGGATCCCACAATGAGCCGTTCTTC. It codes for CATSDFGMRGSHNEPFF.

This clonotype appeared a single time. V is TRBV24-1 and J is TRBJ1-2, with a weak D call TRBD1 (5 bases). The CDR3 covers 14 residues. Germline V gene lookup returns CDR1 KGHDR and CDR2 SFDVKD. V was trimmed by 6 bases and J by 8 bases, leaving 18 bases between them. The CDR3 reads CATSNTGLAGGYTF. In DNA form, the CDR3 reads TGTGCCACCAGTAATACGGGACTCGCGGGAGGCTACACCTTC.

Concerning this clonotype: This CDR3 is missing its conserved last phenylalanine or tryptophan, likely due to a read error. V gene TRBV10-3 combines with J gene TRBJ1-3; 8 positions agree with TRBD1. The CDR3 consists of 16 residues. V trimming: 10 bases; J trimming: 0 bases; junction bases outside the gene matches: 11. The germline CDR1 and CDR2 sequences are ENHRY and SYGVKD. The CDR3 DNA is TGTGCCAGCCGGGACAGGCCCCGATTCTCTGGAAACACCATATATTCT. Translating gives CASRDRPRFSGNTIYS.

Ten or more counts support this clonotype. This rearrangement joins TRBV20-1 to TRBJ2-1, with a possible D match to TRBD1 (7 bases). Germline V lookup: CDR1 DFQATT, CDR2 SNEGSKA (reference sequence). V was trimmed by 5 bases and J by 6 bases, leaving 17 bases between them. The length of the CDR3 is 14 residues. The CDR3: CSALTGWGANEQFF. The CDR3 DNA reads TGCAGTGCTTTGACAGGGTGGGGGGCCAATGAGCAGTTCTTC.

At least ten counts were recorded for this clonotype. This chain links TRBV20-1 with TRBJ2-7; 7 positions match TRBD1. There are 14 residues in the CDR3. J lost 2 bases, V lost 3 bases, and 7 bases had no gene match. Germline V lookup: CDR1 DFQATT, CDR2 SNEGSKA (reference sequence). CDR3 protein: CSASNRGSPYEQYF. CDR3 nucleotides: TGCAGTGCTAGTAACAGGGGTTCCCCCTACGAGCAGTACTTC.

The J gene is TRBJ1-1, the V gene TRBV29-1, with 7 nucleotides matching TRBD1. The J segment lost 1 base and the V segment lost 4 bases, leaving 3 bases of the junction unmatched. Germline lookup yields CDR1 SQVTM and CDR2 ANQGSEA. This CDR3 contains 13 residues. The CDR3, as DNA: TGCAGCGTTGGAGCAGGGGGGAACACTGAAGCTTTCTTT. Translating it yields CSVGAGGNTEAFF.